These T cell receptor beta chains were read from a single sample in a study of T cell repertoires in cytomegalovirus infection. TCRdb re-called the reads through MiXCR, storing one row per CDR3 protein. The sample yields over 150,000 distinct CDR3 sequences, about 18% seen once. The sample consisted of CD8+ T cells from PBMCs. These receptor sequences come from a human donor in good health (CMV status not recorded). Some clones in this sample may be carry-over from other donors' samples. Each CDR3 is given with its conserved first and last residue. A D gene is named only where the DNA matches it firmly.

TRBJ2-1 TRBV6-5 - CASSYSSGNEQFF
TRBJ2-1 TRBV6-2/TRBV6-3 - CASKAMQGNEQFF
TRBJ2-3 TRBV10-3 TRBD1 CAIEDRALTDTQYF
TRBJ2-1 TRBV5-6 - CASSSTGSRGEQFF
TRBJ2-7 TRBV7-2 - CASSWWTESSYEQYF
TRBJ2-5 TRBV28 - CASTLQGYQETQYF
TRBJ1-1 TRBV12-3/TRBV12-4 - CASSWADHTEAFF
TRBJ2-3 TRBV7-9 - CASSWDRDQTTNTQYF
TRBJ2-2 TRBV7-9 - CASSQRQDTGELFF
TRBJ1-1 TRBV4-2 TRBD1 CASSRRGQVTEAFF
TRBJ2-2 TRBV6-5 - CASSIREPNTGELFF
TRBJ1-4 TRBV20-1 - CSAPRVTGNEKLFF
TRBJ1-2 TRBV5-5 - CASSYGTGSRANYGYTF
TRBJ1-1 TRBV20-1 - CSARNTGQMNTEAFF
TRBJ1-1 TRBV7-8 - CASSPAGTLNTEAFF
TRBJ2-2 TRBV7-6 - CASSYLRDTSNTGELFF
TRBJ1-3 TRBV20-1 - CSARAYPSSGNTIYF
TRBJ2-3 TRBV7-6 TRBD2 CASSSGLGGVRTQYF